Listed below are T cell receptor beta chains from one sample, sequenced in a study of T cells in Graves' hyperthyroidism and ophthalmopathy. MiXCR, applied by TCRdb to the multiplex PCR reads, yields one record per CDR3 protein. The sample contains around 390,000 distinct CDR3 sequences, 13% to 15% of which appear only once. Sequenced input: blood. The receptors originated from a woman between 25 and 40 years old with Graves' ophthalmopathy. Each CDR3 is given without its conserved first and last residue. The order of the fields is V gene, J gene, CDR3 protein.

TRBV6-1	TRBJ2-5	ASSPGGGGTQY
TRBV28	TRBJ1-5	ASANGGWRQPQH
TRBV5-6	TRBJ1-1	ASSFYPNTEAF
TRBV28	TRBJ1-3	ASSLWGQGGNTIY
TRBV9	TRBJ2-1	ASSLNAGMDEQF
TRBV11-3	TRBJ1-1	ASSPGRDRGNTEAF
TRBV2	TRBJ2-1	ASSKGRNINNEQF
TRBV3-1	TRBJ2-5	ASSHGTSGALEETQY
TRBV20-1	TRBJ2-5	SAQRIGGRGETQY
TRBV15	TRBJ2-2	ATSTGGANTGELF
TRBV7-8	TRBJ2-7	ASSLVASGGWYEQY
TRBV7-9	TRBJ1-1	ASSYRQGEGGEAF
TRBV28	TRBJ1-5	ASREQGDQPQH
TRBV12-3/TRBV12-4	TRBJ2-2	ASRDLSGAGELF
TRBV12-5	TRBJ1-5	ASGLGGGNQPQH
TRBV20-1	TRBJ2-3	SALGLAGGPTDTQY
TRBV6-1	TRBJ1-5	ASSGAGAGFGGNQPQH
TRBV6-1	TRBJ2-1	ASSKDRVDEQF